These 27 T cell receptor beta chains were sequenced from one sample in a study of blood T cell repertoires in COVID-19. Profiled with immunoSEQ multiplex PCR; TCRdb holds only in-frame clones, not every one. This sample has 250,000 to 300,000 clones, with around 86% found just once. The material sequenced was PBMCs or T cells enriched from blood (not recorded which). The receptors come from a man aged 18 to 30 who had recovered from COVID-19.

This sequence joins TRBV5-8 and TRBJ1-1, with TRBD1 as a possible D gene (6 bases). V lost 4 bases and J lost 7, with 11 bases in between. CDR1 SGHTS and CDR2 YDEGEE come from the germline V gene. The CDR3 extends over 12 amino acids. The CDR3 DNA sequence: TGTGCCAGCAGCAATAACAGGGTTGAAGCTTTCTTT. Residues: CASSNNRVEAFF.

The chain combines TRBV6-5 with TRBJ1-3; no clear D. The V gene's germline CDR1 is MNHEY and CDR2 SVGAGI. This CDR3 region has 14 residues. The V gene lost 7 bases and the J gene lost 0 bases, with 10 bases spanning the gap. The CDR3 DNA is TGTGCCAGCAACTCGGGTGGCTCTGGAAACACCATATATTTT. It translates to CASNSGGSGNTIYF.

This chain uses TRBV10-3 with TRBJ2-7, with a weak D call TRBD1 (5 bases). This CDR3 region has 11 residues. Germline V CDR1 and CDR2: ENHRY, SYGVKD. V lost 6 bases to trimming and J lost 3 bases, with 6 bases between them. The CDR3 region is CAIRDNYEQYF. CDR3 nucleotides: TGTGCCATCAGGGACAACTACGAGCAGTACTTC.

The V gene is TRBV2, the J gene TRBJ2-7, with no clear D. The CDR3 consists of 14 residues. Trimming took off 1 base at V and 6 bases at J, with 13 bases between the two ends. Germline-derived CDR1 and CDR2 are SNHLY and FYNNEI. This CDR3 is CASSEVSNVSEQYF. The CDR3 coding sequence is TGTGCCAGCAGTGAAGTTTCCAACGTCAGCGAGCAGTACTTC.

This chain links TRBV28 with TRBJ1-5, with D perhaps matching TRBD1 (6 bases). CDR1 is MDHEN and CDR2 is SYDVKM in the germline V gene. The CDR3 length is 18 residues. V lost 7 bases to trimming and J lost 0 bases, with 22 bases between them. CDR3 nucleotides: TGTGCCAGCAACCTGGGGGCGGCAGGCCTATATAGCAATCAGCCCCAGCATTTT. Protein: CASNLGAAGLYSNQPQHF.

This chain links TRBV11-1 with TRBJ2-1; TRBD2 agrees at 8 bases. Germline V CDR1 and CDR2: SGHAT, FQDESV (reference sequence). The trim removed 5 bases at V and 9 bases at J, leaving 12 bases unmatched. The CDR3 has 15 residues. CDR3 sequence reads: CASSKSGSRYSEQFF. Written as DNA, the CDR3 is TGTGCCAGCAGCAAGAGCGGGAGTCGGTATAGTGAGCAGTTCTTC.

This clone was detected only a few times. The chain recombines TRBV5-1 with TRBJ2-7; D is possibly TRBD2 (6 bases). The ends were cut back, 0 bases at V and 0 bases at J, with 7 bases in the middle. This CDR3 spans 14 amino acids. The germline V gene has CDR1 SGHRS and CDR2 YFSETQ. DNA of the CDR3: TGCGCCAGCAGCTTGGGCGGGACCTCCTACGAGCAGTACTTC. This translates into CASSLGGTSYEQYF. The variable domain in full, completed from reference TRBV5-1 and TRBJ2-7, reads KAGVTQTPRYLIKTRGQQVTLSCSPISGHRSVSWYQQTPGQGLQFLFEYFSETQRNKGNFPGRFSGRQFSNSRSEMNVSTLELGDSALYLCASSLGGTSYEQYFGPGTRLTVT.

The chain recombines TRBV24-1 with TRBJ1-1, with D perhaps TRBD1 (5 bases). This CDR3 is 13 amino acids long. Trimming left V 11 bases short and J 2 bases short, with 14 bases between. Germline V gene data show CDR1 as KGHDR and CDR2 as SFDVKD. The CDR3 here is CASRSTDNTEAFF. The CDR3 nucleotides are TGTGCCAGCAGATCGACAGACAACACTGAAGCTTTCTTT.

The chain recombines TRBV29-1 with TRBJ1-6, with 8 nucleotides matching TRBD1. Germline V lookup: CDR1 SQVTM, CDR2 ANQGSEA. The CDR3 totals 15 residues. The CDR3 region has the DNA TGCAGTGCGACAGGGGAGAGCTCCTATAATTCACCCCTCCACTTT. Its protein is CSATGESSYNSPLHF.

This chain joins TRBV11-2 and TRBJ1-1, with D possibly TRBD1 on 6 matching bases. V shed 3 bases and J shed 1 base, with 21 bases lying between them. The germline V gene has CDR1 SGHAT and CDR2 FQNNGV. The CDR3 is made up of 18 amino acids. CDR3 coding DNA: TGTGCCAGCAGCTTCCTAAAAAGTACAGGGATATGGAACACTGAAGCTTTCTTT. As protein: CASSFLKSTGIWNTEAFF.

This clone was seen only once. The chain joins TRBV19 to TRBJ1-5; D gene unclear. Germline CDR1 LNHDA, CDR2 SQIVND (reference sequence). V was trimmed by 8 bases and J by 5 bases, leaving 13 bases between them. There are 13 residues in the CDR3. CDR3 loop: CASSGREDQPQHF. CDR3 coding DNA: TGTGCCAGTTCCGGCCGAGAGGATCAGCCCCAGCATTTT. The full variable domain, in which reference TRBV19 and TRBJ1-5 provide the parts outside the CDR3, is DGGITQSPKYLFRKEGQNVTLSCEQNLNHDAMYWYRQDPGQGLRLIYYSQIVNDFQKGDIAEGYSVSREKKESFPLTVTSAQKNPTAFYLCASSGREDQPQHFGDGTRLSIL.

The chain joins TRBV5-1 to TRBJ1-1, with 8 bases that match TRBD1. This CDR3 is 18 amino acids long. V lost 5 bases and J lost 1; bases outside the gene matches: 16. Germline V CDR1 and CDR2: SGHRS, YFSETQ. The CDR3 nucleotides are TGCGCCAGCAGACTTGGTGTTAGGGTGGGACAGGAGAACACTGAAGCTTTCTTT. Encoded protein: CASRLGVRVGQENTEAFF.

This clone appeared a few times. This sequence joins TRBV19 and TRBJ2-1; 14 nucleotides align to TRBD2. Trimming took 6 bases from V and 1 from J; bases not matched to a gene: 8. The CDR3 covers 18 residues. CDR1 LNHDA and CDR2 SQIVND come from the germline V gene (reference sequence). The CDR3 region is CASRGGLAGEGSYNEQFF. CDR3 in DNA: TGTGCCAGTAGAGGGGGACTAGCGGGAGAGGGATCCTACAATGAGCAGTTCTTC.

The CDR3 nucleotides are TGTGCCAGCGCGCCGGGCGGAGGCACCGGGGAGCTGTTTTTT. It translates to CASAPGGGTGELFF. The chain employs TRBV6-4 and TRBJ2-2; D is possibly TRBD2 (5 bases). The V gene's germline CDR1 is MRHNA and CDR2 SNTAGT. Trimming left V 8 bases short and J 4 bases short, with 14 bases between. This CDR3 region has 14 residues.

The V call is TRBV19, the J call TRBJ1-2; D ambiguous. This CDR3 spans 12 amino acids. CDR1 LNHDA and CDR2 SQIVND come from the germline V gene (reference sequence). V was shortened by 9 bases and J by 7 bases, with 15 bases between the two germline ends. CDR3 amino acids: CASSGPFSGYTF. The CDR3 nucleotides read TGTGCCAGCTCGGGTCCTTTTTCTGGCTACACCTTC.

V and J are TRBV19 and TRBJ1-2; possible D gene TRBD1, 5 bases. The CDR3 consists of 11 residues. Germline CDR1 reads LNHDA; CDR2 reads SQIVND (reference sequence). V gave up 9 bases and J gave up 11 bases, with 16 bases separating them. CDR3 bases: TGTGCCAGCACTGAAGGGGTGGCTTACACCTTC. This codes for CASTEGVAYTF.

The chain links TRBV27 to TRBJ1-1; 7 bases are shared with TRBD1. Germline V CDR1 and CDR2: MNHEY, SMNVEV (reference sequence). The CDR3 totals 14 residues. Germline trimming cut 2 bases from V and 9 bases from J; bases unmatched to any gene: 9. The CDR3 DNA reads as TGTGCCAGCAGTTTACTACCGACAGGGAGGCAAGCTTTCTTT. As protein: CASSLLPTGRQAFF.

This chain connects TRBV7-3 to TRBJ2-7, with TRBD1 as a possible D gene (6 bases). This CDR3 contains 13 residues. V gave up 4 bases and J gave up 1 base, with 8 bases separating them. Germline CDR1 reads SGHTA; CDR2 reads FQGTGA. CDR3 DNA: TGTGCCAGCAGCTCAGGACAGTCCTACGAGCAGTACTTC. Encoded protein: CASSSGQSYEQYF.

CDR3 in amino acids: CASSQRSGSLSSYNEQFF. The CDR3 nucleotides are TGTGCCAGCAGCCAAAGAAGCGGGAGCCTTAGCTCCTACAATGAGCAGTTCTTC. V usage is TRBV14 and J usage is TRBJ2-1; TRBD2 matches at 8 bases. After removal of 2 bases from V and 0 bases from J, the junction contained 9 bases not matched to a gene. The CDR3 is 18 residues long. Germline CDR1 reads SGHDN; CDR2 reads FVKESK. Looking up the rest from reference TRBV14 and TRBJ2-1 gives the full variable domain: EAGVTQFPSHSVIEKGQTVTLRCDPISGHDNLYWYRRVMGKEIKFLLHFVKESKQDESGMPNNRFLAERTGGTYSTLKVQPAELEDSGVYFCASSQRSGSLSSYNEQFFGPGTRLTVL.

The genes are TRBV25-1 and TRBJ1-5; tentatively, D is TRBD1 (5 bases). Germline-derived CDR1 and CDR2 are MGHDK and SYGVNS. V dropped 9 bases and J dropped 0 bases, with 15 bases sitting between them. The CDR3 loop spans 15 amino acids. The CDR3 loop reads CARGPPGGSNQPQHF. CDR3 sequence (DNA): TGTGCCAGGGGGCCCCCGGGGGGTAGCAATCAGCCCCAGCATTTT. Using reference TRBV25-1 and TRBJ1-5 for the parts outside the CDR3, the full variable domain is EADIYQTPRYLVIGTGKKITLECSQTMGHDKMYWYQQDPGMELHLIHYSYGVNSTEKGDLSSESTVSRIRTEHFPLTLESARPSHTSQYLCARGPPGGSNQPQHFGDGTRLSIL.

The chain carries TRBV5-4 and TRBJ1-1; 9 bases fit TRBD1. CDR1 and CDR2 from the germline V gene are SGHNT and YYREEE (reference sequence). The CDR3 sequence is 15 residues long. J was trimmed by 3 bases and V by 4 bases; bases with no gene match: 7. CDR3 sequence: CASSEPQGAYTEAFF. The CDR3 region has the DNA TGTGCCAGCAGCGAACCACAGGGGGCATACACTGAAGCTTTCTTT.

The chain has TRBV6-1 and TRBJ1-6; no firm D call. The V gene lost 2 bases and the J gene lost 6 bases, with 14 bases spanning the gap. This CDR3 contains 16 residues. Germline CDR1 and CDR2: MNHNS and SASEGT. CDR3 loop: CASSEPASGGNSPLHF. As DNA, the CDR3 is TGTGCCAGCAGTGAACCGGCATCAGGAGGTAATTCACCCCTCCACTTT.

V is TRBV6-5 and J is TRBJ1-2, with D perhaps TRBD1 (5 bases). With 11 bases removed from V and 4 bases from J, the gap between germline ends came to 11 bases. The CDR3 sequence is 11 residues long. Germline assignment: CDR1 MNHEY and CDR2 SVGAGI. The CDR3 DNA reads TGTGCCGGGGGGGGAGCCTATGGCTACACCTTC. Translation: CAGGGAYGYTF.

The chain carries TRBV9 and TRBJ1-4; 10 positions agree with TRBD1. Germline CDR1 SGDLS, CDR2 YYNGEE. This CDR3 region has 15 residues. With V trimmed by 2 bases and J by 7 bases, 5 bases remained unmatched. Written as DNA, the CDR3 is TGTGCCAGCAGCGTGTCCGGGACAGGGGCTGAAAAACTGTTTTTT. Protein: CASSVSGTGAEKLFF.

V and J are TRBV6-4 and TRBJ1-6, with 10 bases lining up with TRBD1. Germline CDR1 and CDR2: MRHNA and SNTAGT. There are 15 residues in the CDR3. V was clipped by 4 bases and J by 9 bases; unmatched bases: 6. CDR3: CASSALGQGGSPLHF. The CDR3 coding sequence is TGTGCCAGCAGTGCCCTAGGACAGGGGGGTTCACCCCTCCACTTT.

With respect to this clone: The CDR3 ends on some other residue instead of the conserved phenylalanine or tryptophan, so this is likely a read error. No DNA is shown, since the ends of the CDR3 on it are uncertain; the CDR3 is the one TCRdb lists. V and J are TRBV2 and TRBJ1-4; no check of the table's D call, TRBD1, against the DNA was made. CDR1 is SNHLY, CDR2 FYNNEI, per germline. The CDR3 contains 11 residues when both ends are counted. CDR3 sequence reads: CASSIRDSTSY.

This clone was counted once. The chain carries TRBV12-3 or TRBV12-4 and TRBJ1-1; maybe TRBD1 (6 bases). The ends were cut back, 6 bases at V and 8 bases at J, with 13 bases in the middle. The CDR3 length is 12 residues. The CDR3 loop is CASSPDSSEAFF. CDR3 sequence (DNA): TGTGCCAGCAGCCCGGACAGCTCCGAAGCTTTCTTT.